These T cell receptor beta chains were read from a single sample in a study of cytomegalovirus exposure and HLA in healthy donors. Here immunoSEQ multiplex PCR was the method, and the copy in TCRdb shows in-frame clones only, minus some. Found here are over 85,000 clones, more than 70% of them singletons; the top ten hold under 2%. Sequencing was performed on PBMCs. The source is a woman younger than 30 in good health and CMV-seronegative. Both conserved end residues are part of each CDR3. The D gene is left open where the match is weak. The listing skips clone size in some rows; elsewhere it reads once, few, many or a size class.

v_call	d_call	j_call	clone_size	cdr3_length	cdr3_nt	cdr3_aa
TRBV15	-	TRBJ2-7	-	16	TGTGCCACCAGCAGCGACGATTGGACAGCTGCCTACGAGCAGTACTTC	CATSSDDWTAAYEQYF
TRBV7-7	TRBD2	TRBJ2-5	once	15	TGTGCTAGCGCCCCGGGGGGCGGGGGGCAAGAGACCCAGTACTTC	CASAPGGGGQETQYF
TRBV7-9	-	TRBJ2-3	few	12	TGTGCCAGCGCGGGCCGCACAGATACGCAGTATTTT	CASAGRTDTQYF
TRBV6-6	-	TRBJ2-7	-	14	TGTGCCAGCAGTTACCGTCGACAGTCCTACGAGCAGTACTTC	CASSYRRQSYEQYF
TRBV5-4	TRBD1	TRBJ2-7	-	14	TGTGCCAGCAGCGTAGGACAGGATGCCTACGAGCAGTACTTC	CASSVGQDAYEQYF
TRBV29-1	TRBD1	TRBJ1-2	-	12	TGCAGCGTAGCCGGACAGGGGGAGGGCTACACCTTC	CSVAGQGEGYTF
TRBV2	-	TRBJ1-5	few	13	TGTGCCAGCAGTGGGGAGGTTCCTCAGCCCCAGCATTTT	CASSGEVPQPQHF
TRBV6-6	-	TRBJ1-2	few	14	TGTGCCAGCAGTTCGTCGAAACAGGACTATGGCTACACCTTC	CASSSSKQDYGYTF
TRBV15	-	TRBJ1-6	-	16	TGTGCCACCAGCACAGGGTCCAGCTCCTATAATTCACCCCTCCACTTT	CATSTGSSSYNSPLHF
TRBV5-1	-	TRBJ2-3	-	16	TGCGCCAGCAGCTTGCGGTTGGGGAGTGGCACAGATACGCAGTATTTT	CASSLRLGSGTDTQYF
TRBV28	-	TRBJ1-5	-	15	TGTGCCAGCAGTTTATTATCCTCGAGAGGTCAGCCCCAGCATTTT	CASSLLSSRGQPQHF
TRBV25-1	-	TRBJ2-1	-	12	TGTGCCAGCAGTACTGAGAACAATGAGCAGTTCTTC	CASSTENNEQFF
TRBV7-7	TRBD2	TRBJ2-1	once	19	TGTGCTAGCAGCTCAGGACTAGCGGGCGGTTTTCGCTCCTACAATGAGCAGTTCTTC	CASSSGLAGGFRSYNEQFF
TRBV27	TRBD2	TRBJ2-3	-	16	TGTGCCAGCAGTCACCTTTGGACTAGTTCTAAAGATACGCAGTATTTT	CASSHLWTSSKDTQYF
TRBV27	TRBD1	TRBJ2-7	once	12	TGTGCCAGCAGTCTACAGGGGTACGAGCAGTACTTC	CASSLQGYEQYF
TRBV15	-	TRBJ1-5	-	15	TGTGCCACCAGTTCACTAGCCGGTTCCAATCAGCCCCAGCATTTT	CATSSLAGSNQPQHF
TRBV5-4	-	TRBJ2-5	-	15	TGTGCCAGCAGCTTGGCCTTAGGGGGCCAAGAGACCCAGTACTTC	CASSLALGGQETQYF